The TCR beta chain described here comes from a study of blood T cell repertoires in COVID-19. Study overall: Samples representing acute and convalescent COVID-19 were sourced from the United States, Italy and Spain.

V lost 0 bases, J lost 6 bases, and 11 bases lay in between. The CDR3 covers 14 residues. Generated by immunoSEQ multiplex PCR, the TCRdb table keeps only in-frame clones and is missing some. The sample includes 110,000 or so clones, 70% to 80% of them seen just once. This sequence was found in a human donor in a cohort sampled during active COVID-19. The V and J genes are TRBV6-7 and TRBJ1-1, with D possibly matching TRBD1 (6 bases). TRBV6-7 is an ORF, and what it does is uncertain. Sequencing was performed on peripheral blood. The CDR3 DNA is TGTGCCAGCAGTTACTCGTGGGACACCCCTGAAGCTTTCTTT. It codes for CASSYSWDTPEAFF.